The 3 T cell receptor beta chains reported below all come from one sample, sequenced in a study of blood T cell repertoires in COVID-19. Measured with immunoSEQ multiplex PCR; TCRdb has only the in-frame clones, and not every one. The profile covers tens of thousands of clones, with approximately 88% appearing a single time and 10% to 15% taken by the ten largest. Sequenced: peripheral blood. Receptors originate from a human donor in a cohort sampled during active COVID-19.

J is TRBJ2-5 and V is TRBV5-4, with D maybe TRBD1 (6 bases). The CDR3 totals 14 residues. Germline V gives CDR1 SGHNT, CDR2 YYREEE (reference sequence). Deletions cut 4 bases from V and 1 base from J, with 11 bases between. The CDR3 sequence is CASSLQGFQETQYF. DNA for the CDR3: TGTGCCAGCAGCCTACAGGGTTTCCAAGAGACCCAGTACTTC. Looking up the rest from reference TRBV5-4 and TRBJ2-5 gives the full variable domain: ETGVTQSPTHLIKTRGQQVTLRCSSQSGHNTVSWYQQALGQGPQFIFQYYREEENGRGNFPPRFSGLQFPNYSSELNVNALELDDSALYLCASSLQGFQETQYFGPGTRLLVL.

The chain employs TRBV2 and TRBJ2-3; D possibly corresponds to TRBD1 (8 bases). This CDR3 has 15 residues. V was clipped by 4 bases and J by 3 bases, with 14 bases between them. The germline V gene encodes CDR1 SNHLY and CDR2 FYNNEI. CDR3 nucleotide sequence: TGTGCCAGCAGTGTCGGACAGGGAGGGACAGATACGCAGTATTTT. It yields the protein CASSVGQGGTDTQYF.

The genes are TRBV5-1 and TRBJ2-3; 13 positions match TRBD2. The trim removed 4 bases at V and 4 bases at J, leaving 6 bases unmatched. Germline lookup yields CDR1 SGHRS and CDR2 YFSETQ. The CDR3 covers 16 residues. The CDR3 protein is CASSTTSGRGPDTQYF. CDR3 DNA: TGCGCCAGCAGCACCACTAGCGGGAGGGGCCCAGATACGCAGTATTTT.